This T cell receptor beta chain was documented in a study of T cell responses to AZD1222 COVID-19 vaccine. This clone appeared a single time. With V trimmed by 3 bases and J by 3 bases, 6 bases remained unmatched. The CDR3 runs to 17 residues. Germline V gene lookup returns CDR1 SGHDT and CDR2 YYEEEE. Measured with immunoSEQ multiplex PCR; TCRdb has only the in-frame clones, and not every one. The table lists 150,000 to 200,000 clones, around 87% of them singletons. The starting material was peripheral blood, obtained on day 0 of MenACWY control vaccination. The V call is TRBV5-6, the J call TRBJ2-1, with TRBD2 matching 13 bases. The receptor's source is an adult in good health. Written as DNA, the CDR3 is TGTGCCAGCAGCTCCTGGACTAGCGGGGGTCTCTACAATGAGCAGTTCTTC. Translating it yields CASSSWTSGGLYNEQFF.